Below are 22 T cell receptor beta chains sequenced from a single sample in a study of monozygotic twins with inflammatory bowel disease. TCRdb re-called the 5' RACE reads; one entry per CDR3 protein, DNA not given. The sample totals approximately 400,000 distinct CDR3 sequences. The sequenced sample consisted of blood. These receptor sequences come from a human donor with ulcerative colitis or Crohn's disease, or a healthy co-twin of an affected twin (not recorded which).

This chain's CDR3 is CASSGTSRRDLNTRAFF. This chain links TRBV5-1 with TRBJ1-1. CDR1 is SGHRS and CDR2 is YFSETQ in the germline V gene. This CDR3 is 17 amino acids long.

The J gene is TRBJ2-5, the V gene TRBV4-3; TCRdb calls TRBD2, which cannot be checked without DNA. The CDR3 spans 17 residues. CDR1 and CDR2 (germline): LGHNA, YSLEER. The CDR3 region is CASSQERGSGGKETQYF.

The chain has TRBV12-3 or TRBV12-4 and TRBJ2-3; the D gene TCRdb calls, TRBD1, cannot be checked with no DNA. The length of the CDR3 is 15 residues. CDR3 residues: CASSNRGTDTDTQYF.

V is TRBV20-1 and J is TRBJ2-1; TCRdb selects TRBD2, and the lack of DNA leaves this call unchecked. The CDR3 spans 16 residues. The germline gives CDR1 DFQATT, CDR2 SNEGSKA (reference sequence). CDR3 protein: CSARDGGAGGKDEQFF.

This CDR3 reads CSAKATIGTGTGELFF. The chain carries TRBV20-1 and TRBJ2-2; the TRBD2 assignment by TCRdb is unverifiable without DNA. The CDR3 totals 16 residues. CDR1 and CDR2 from the germline V gene are DFQATT and SNEGSKA (reference sequence).

The chain's CDR3 is CASSAGSDWRQPQHF. The chain is built from TRBV4-3 and TRBJ1-5. The germline V gene has CDR1 LGHNA and CDR2 YSLEER. CDR3 length: 15 residues.

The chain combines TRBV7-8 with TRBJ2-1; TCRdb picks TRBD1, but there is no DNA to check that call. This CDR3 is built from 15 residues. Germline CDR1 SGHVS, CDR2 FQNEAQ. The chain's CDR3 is CASSLVTARGNEQFF. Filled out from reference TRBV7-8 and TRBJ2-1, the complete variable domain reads GAGVSQSPRYKVAKRGQDVALRCDPISGHVSLFWYQQALGQGPEFLTYFQNEAQLDKSGLPSDRFFAERPEGSVSTLKIQRTQQEDSAVYLCASSLVTARGNEQFFGPGTRLTVL.

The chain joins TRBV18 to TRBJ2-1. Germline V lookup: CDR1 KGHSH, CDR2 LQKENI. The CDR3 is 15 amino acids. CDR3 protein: CASSPESTSYNEQFF.

This CDR3 is CASSLGGGVGTDTQYF. The chain employs TRBV7-2 and TRBJ2-3; TCRdb's D call, TRBD1, is unchecked because there is no DNA. The CDR3 is made up of 16 amino acids. Germline CDR1 and CDR2: SGHTA and FQGNSA. Using reference TRBV7-2 and TRBJ2-3 for the parts outside the CDR3, the full variable domain is GAGVSQSPSNKVTEKGKDVELRCDPISGHTALYWYRQSLGQGLEFLIYFQGNSAPDKSGLPSDRFSAERTGGSVSTLTIQRTQQEDSAVYLCASSLGGGVGTDTQYFGPGTRLTVL.

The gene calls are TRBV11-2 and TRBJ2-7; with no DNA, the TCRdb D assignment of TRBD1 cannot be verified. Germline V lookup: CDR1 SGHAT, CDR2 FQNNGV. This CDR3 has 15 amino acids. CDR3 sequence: CASSLDRAGIHEQYF. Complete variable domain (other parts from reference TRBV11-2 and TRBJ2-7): EAGVAQSPRYKIIEKRQSVAFWCNPISGHATLYWYQQILGQGPKLLIQFQNNGVVDDSQLPKDRFSAERLKGVDSTLKIQPAKLEDSAVYLCASSLDRAGIHEQYFGPGTRLTVT.

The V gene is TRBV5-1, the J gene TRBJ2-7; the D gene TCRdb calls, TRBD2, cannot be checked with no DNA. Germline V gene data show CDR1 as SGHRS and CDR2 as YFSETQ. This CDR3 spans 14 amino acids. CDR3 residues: CASSLDSGVDEQYF.

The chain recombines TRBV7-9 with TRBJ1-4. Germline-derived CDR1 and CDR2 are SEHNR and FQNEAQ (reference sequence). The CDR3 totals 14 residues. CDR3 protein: CASSPDGTNEKLFF.

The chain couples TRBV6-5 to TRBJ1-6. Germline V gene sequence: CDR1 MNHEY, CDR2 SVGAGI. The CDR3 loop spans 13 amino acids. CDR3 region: CASSYSHDSPLHF.

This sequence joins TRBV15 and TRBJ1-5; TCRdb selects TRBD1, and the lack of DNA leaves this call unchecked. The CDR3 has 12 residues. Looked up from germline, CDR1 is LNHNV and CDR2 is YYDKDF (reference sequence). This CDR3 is CATSRAAGNQHF.

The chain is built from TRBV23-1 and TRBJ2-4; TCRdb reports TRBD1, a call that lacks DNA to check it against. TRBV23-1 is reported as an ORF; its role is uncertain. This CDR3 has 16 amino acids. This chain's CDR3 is CASSRRTGALKNIQYF.

The CDR3 sequence is CASSDLAGYTDTQYF. This chain joins TRBV12-3 or TRBV12-4 and TRBJ2-3; TCRdb's assignment of TRBD2 cannot be checked, as there is no DNA. This CDR3 has 15 amino acids.

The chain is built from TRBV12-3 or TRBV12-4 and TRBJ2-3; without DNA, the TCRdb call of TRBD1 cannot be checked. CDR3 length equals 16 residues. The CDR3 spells CASSSPGRGRTDTQYF.

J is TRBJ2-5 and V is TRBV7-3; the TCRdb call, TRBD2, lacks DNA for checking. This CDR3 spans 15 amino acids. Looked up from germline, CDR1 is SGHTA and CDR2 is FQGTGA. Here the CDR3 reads CASSPLAGIKETQYF.

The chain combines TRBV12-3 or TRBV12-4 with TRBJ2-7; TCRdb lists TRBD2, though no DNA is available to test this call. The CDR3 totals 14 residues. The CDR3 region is CASSSLAGEYEQYF.

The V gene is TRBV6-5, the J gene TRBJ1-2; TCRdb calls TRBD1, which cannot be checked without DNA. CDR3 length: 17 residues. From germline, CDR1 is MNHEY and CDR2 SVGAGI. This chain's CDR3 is CASSYYPWGGTNYGYTF.

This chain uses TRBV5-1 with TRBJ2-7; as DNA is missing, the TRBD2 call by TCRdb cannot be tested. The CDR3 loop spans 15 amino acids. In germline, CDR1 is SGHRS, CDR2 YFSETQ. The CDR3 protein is CASSLLAGGPDEQYF.

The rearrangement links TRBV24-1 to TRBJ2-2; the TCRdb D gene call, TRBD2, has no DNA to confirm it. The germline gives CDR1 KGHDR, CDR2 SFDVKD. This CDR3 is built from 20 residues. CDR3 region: CATSDPRTSGGAGNTGELFF.